These T cell receptor beta chains were read from a single sample in a study of yellow fever vaccine responses in identical twins. MiXCR, applied by TCRdb to the RT-PCR reads, yields one record per CDR3 protein. The sample yields some 4,700 distinct CDR3 sequences, about nine tenths seen once. The sample here was T cells from blood (PBMCs), unsorted or a sorted subset (not recorded which), taken before or after yellow fever vaccination (not recorded which). The receptors here all came from a woman aged 18-29 years who received the yellow fever vaccine. Each CDR3 is given with its conserved first and last residue. Each record gives: CDR3 length, D gene, V gene, clone size, J gene, CDR3 protein, CDR3 DNA. A D gene is named only where the DNA matches it firmly. Only part of the rows carry a size: once, few, many, or a class if the clone is expanded.

11	.	TRBV7-9	once	TRBJ2-1	CASSSNWEQFF	TGTGCCAGCAGCTCCAATTGGGAGCAGTTCTTC
15	.	TRBV4-3	.	TRBJ2-7	CASSQESRGGYEQYF	TGCGCCAGCAGCCAAGAATCCAGGGGCGGGTACGAGCAGTACTTC
18	.	TRBV11-1	.	TRBJ2-1	CASSLPARARSSYNEQFF	TGTGCCAGCAGCCTTCCAGCGCGCGCACGGAGCTCCTACAATGAGCAGTTCTTC
13	TRBD2	TRBV24-1	.	TRBJ2-1	CATRAGGYNEQFF	TGTGCCACCAGGGCGGGGGGTTACAATGAGCAGTTCTTC
13	.	TRBV7-3	.	TRBJ1-2	CASSSNDMGGYTF	TGTGCCAGCAGCTCAAATGACATGGGCGGCTACACCTTC
16	.	TRBV29-1	.	TRBJ2-3	CSVVPRAAGLWDTQYF	TGCAGCGTCGTACCCCGGGCTGCCGGTCTGTGGGATACGCAGTATTTT
17	TRBD2	TRBV4-3	.	TRBJ2-2	CASSQDFAGGFTGELFF	TGCGCCAGCAGCCAAGACTTCGCGGGAGGGTTCACCGGGGAGCTGTTTTTT
17	.	TRBV2	.	TRBJ1-5	CASSSDKGGISNQPQHF	TGTGCCAGCAGTTCTGACAAGGGAGGTATTAGCAATCAGCCCCAGCATTTT
13	TRBD1	TRBV2	.	TRBJ2-5	CASSGTGQETQYF	TGTGCCAGCAGTGGGACAGGACAAGAGACCCAGTACTTC
14	.	TRBV3-1	.	TRBJ2-7	CASSQDHYYYEQYF	TGTGCCAGCAGCCAAGATCATTACTATTACGAGCAGTACTTC
16	TRBD1	TRBV11-1	.	TRBJ2-7	CASSLDRTGEPYEQYF	TGTGCCAGCAGCTTAGACAGAACAGGGGAACCTTACGAGCAGTACTTC
16	.	TRBV11-3	.	TRBJ2-2	CASSLGTGLDTGELFF	TGTGCCAGCAGCTTAGGAACAGGGCTCGACACCGGGGAGCTGTTTTTT
15	.	TRBV20-1	.	TRBJ2-1	CSARVLRESYNEQFF	TGCAGTGCTAGGGTACTCCGGGAATCCTACAATGAGCAGTTCTTC
16	TRBD2	TRBV12-3/TRBV12-4	once	TRBJ2-1	CASRLTSGRTYNEQFF	TGTGCCAGCAGGCTGACTAGCGGGAGGACCTACAATGAGCAGTTCTTC
15	TRBD1	TRBV7-2	.	TRBJ2-5	CASSLPRGRGETQYF	TGTGCCAGCAGCTTACCCAGGGGGCGCGGAGAGACCCAGTACTTC
13	.	TRBV7-6	.	TRBJ2-5	CASSSRDQETQYF	TGTGCCAGCAGCTCCCGGGACCAAGAGACCCAGTACTTC